The present entry profiles one T cell receptor beta chain with its context. TCRdb keeps only in-frame clones here, not all; method: immunoSEQ multiplex PCR. The sample holds roughly 150,000 clones, around four fifths seen once. The CDR3 has 14 residues. The J segment lost 10 bases and the V segment lost 6 bases, leaving 7 bases of the junction unmatched. Germline V gene lookup returns CDR1 SGHDT and CDR2 YYEEEE. This sample was taken from a study of blood T cell repertoires in COVID-19. The clonotype was recovered from a woman aged 40 to 50 who had recovered from COVID-19. V is TRBV5-6 and J is TRBJ2-1, with 13 bases that match TRBD2. Material for sequencing was PBMCs or T cells enriched from blood (not recorded which). In DNA form, the CDR3 reads TGTGCCAGCACCCCGGGACTAGCGGGATGGGAGCAGTTCTTC. As protein: CASTPGLAGWEQFF.